The rows below give T cell receptor beta chains drawn from one sample of a study of control samples from healthy donors and cancer patients. The table came from immunoSEQ multiplex PCR; TCRdb's copy has only in-frame clones and leaves some out. The repertoire holds around 70,000 clones, with approximately 83% as singletons. The specimen was blood. These receptors originate from a man aged 55 to 70 in good health. The CDR3 runs from the conserved cysteine through the conserved F or W. D genes are given only for firm matches. Rows may omit the clone size; those that give it use once, few, many or a size class.

d_gene,j_gene,abundance,v_gene,len,CDR3aa,CDR3nt
NA,TRBJ2-7,once,TRBV14,13,CASSPNVLGEQYF,TGTGCCAGCAGCCCTAACGTCTTGGGCGAGCAGTACTTC
NA,TRBJ2-3,NA,TRBV9,16,CASSVGAGLNTDTQYF,TGTGCCAGCAGCGTAGGTGCGGGCTTAAACACAGATACGCAGTATTTT
NA,TRBJ1-1,NA,TRBV4-1,16,CASSQDLGFRRTEAFF,TGCGCCAGCAGCCAAGATCTAGGATTTCGGAGGACTGAAGCTTTCTTT
NA,TRBJ2-1,NA,TRBV3-1/TRBV3-2,16,CASSQEQGRRISEQFF,TGTGCCAGCAGCCAAGAGCAAGGCCGCCGGATTTCGGAGCAGTTCTTC
NA,TRBJ2-7,NA,TRBV21-1,17,CASSKLAMKQWSYEQYF,TGTGCCAGCAGCAAATTGGCTATGAAACAATGGAGCTACGAGCAGTACTTC
NA,TRBJ1-1,NA,TRBV15,12,CATSSRGTEAFF,TGTGCCACCAGCAGCAGGGGTACTGAAGCTTTCTTT
TRBD2,TRBJ2-7,NA,TRBV7-2,15,CASRAGTSGHGEQYF,TGTGCCAGCAGGGCAGGGACTAGCGGGCATGGGGAGCAGTACTTC
TRBD2,TRBJ2-5,NA,TRBV5-1,14,CATSTSSGGGTQYF,TGCGCCACCAGCACCTCAAGCGGGGGGGGGACCCAGTACTTC
NA,TRBJ2-7,NA,TRBV27,12,CASARPGYEQYF,TGTGCCAGCGCACGTCCGGGGTACGAGCAGTACTTC
TRBD2,TRBJ2-2,NA,TRBV20-1,18,CSASYRSRLAGGPGELFF,TGCAGTGCTAGTTATCGTTCGCGACTAGCGGGAGGGCCCGGGGAGCTGTTTTTT
NA,TRBJ1-5,NA,TRBV3-1/TRBV3-2,14,CASRASGGNQPQHF,TGTGCCAGCAGGGCTAGCGGAGGCAATCAGCCCCAGCATTTT
TRBD1,TRBJ2-1,NA,TRBV6-5,14,CASSLDRGRNEQFF,TGTGCCAGCAGCTTGGACAGGGGGAGAAATGAGCAGTTCTTC
TRBD1,TRBJ2-4,NA,TRBV7-9,14,CASSSSDRVNIQYF,TGTGCCAGCAGCTCCTCGGACAGGGTCAACATTCAGTACTTC
TRBD2,TRBJ2-7,NA,TRBV12-5,13,CASSASGSYEQYF,TGTGCTAGTTCTGCTAGCGGATCCTACGAGCAGTACTTC
NA,TRBJ2-3,NA,TRBV7-9,15,CASSLDGTGTDTQYF,TGTGCCAGCAGCTTAGATGGGACCGGCACAGATACGCAGTATTTT
TRBD2,TRBJ2-1,NA,TRBV18,18,CASSHGTSGSGPYNEQFF,TGTGCCAGCTCCCATGGGACTAGCGGGAGTGGGCCCTACAATGAGCAGTTCTTC
NA,TRBJ1-5,NA,TRBV13,24,CASSWTQTSLINHRTGRVNQPQHF,TGTGCCAGCAGCTGGACCCAAACCTCCCTAATAAACCATAGGACGGGTAGGGTCAATCAGCCCCAGCATTTT
TRBD1,TRBJ2-2,few,TRBV24-1,17,CATSDADRGYNTGELFF,TGTGCCACCAGTGATGCGGACAGGGGCTACAACACCGGGGAGCTGTTTTTT
TRBD2,TRBJ2-1,few,TRBV7-9,12,CASTYGGGEQFF,TGTGCCAGCACCTACGGGGGGGGTGAGCAGTTCTTC
NA,TRBJ1-1,NA,TRBV30,13,CAWSGSVDAEAFF,TGTGCCTGGAGTGGTTCGGTTGATGCTGAAGCTTTCTTT